This is a list of T cell receptor beta chains from one sample in a study of human T cells and chemical hapten exposure. TCRdb redid the calling of the RACE reads with MiXCR, one entry per CDR3 protein. The data hold fewer than 200,000 distinct CDR3 sequences, with about a quarter observed a single time. This specimen consisted of whole blood, obtained in connection with sensitization to the hapten diphenylcyclopropenone (DPC). The receptor set was obtained from a woman younger than 30 with alopecia areata. Some clones in this sample may be carry-over from other donors' samples. CDR3s include the opening cysteine and the closing phenylalanine or tryptophan. Fields, in order: CDR3 DNA, CDR3 protein, clone size, V gene, J gene, CDR3 length, D gene. D genes are given only for firm matches. Where a row states a size, it is once, few, many or the class of an expanded clone; other rows omit it.

TGTGCCAGCAGGGTGGCCGCCCCTAATGAAAAACTGTTTTTT	CASRVAAPNEKLFF	few	TRBV2	TRBJ1-4	14	-
TGTGCCAGCAGGGATCTTCGGACCAAAAATCCCTACGAGCAGTACTTC	CASRDLRTKNPYEQYF	-	TRBV2	TRBJ2-7	16	-
TGTGCCAGCAGTTACCGGCAGGTTAGCAGTCCTGAAGCTTTCTTT	CASSYRQVSSPEAFF	few	TRBV6-5	TRBJ1-1	15	-
TGTGCCAGCAGTTTCAGTGGGCTAGAGACCCAGTACTTC	CASSFSGLETQYF	many	TRBV12-3/TRBV12-4	TRBJ2-5	13	-
TGTGCCAGCAGTGGAAAGGATGGCTACACCTTC	CASSGKDGYTF	few	TRBV27	TRBJ1-2	11	-
TGCGCCAGCAGTCAACCGCTGGGGCTGAGGTCTGGGGCCAACGTCCTGACTTTC	CASSQPLGLRSGANVLTF	few	TRBV23-1	TRBJ2-6	18	-
TGTGCCAGCAGCCAAGAACTAGCGGAGACCGTCAGGGGGGATACGCAGTATTTT	CASSQELAETVRGDTQYF	-	TRBV4-2	TRBJ2-3	18	-
TGCGCCAGCAGCACGACTAGCGGGGGTTCCTACGAGCAGTACTTC	CASSTTSGGSYEQYF	few	TRBV5-1	TRBJ2-7	15	TRBD2
TGTGCCATCAGTGACAACAATTCCTACGAGCAGTACTTC	CAISDNNSYEQYF	few	TRBV10-3	TRBJ2-7	13	-
TGTGCCAGCAGTTACGAGGGGGCCGGCACAGATACGCAGTATTTT	CASSYEGAGTDTQYF	-	TRBV6-2/TRBV6-3	TRBJ2-3	15	TRBD1
TGTGCCAGCAGCGTAGGTGGGCAGGGGGCCTCACCCCTCCACTTT	CASSVGGQGASPLHF	few	TRBV9	TRBJ1-6	15	TRBD1
TGTGCCAGCAGTTACTCAGGGGTCAAGGGAGATACGCAGTATTTT	CASSYSGVKGDTQYF	few	TRBV6-5	TRBJ2-3	15	-
TGTGCCAGCATCCGACTAGGGACCTACAATGAGCAGTTCTTC	CASIRLGTYNEQFF	few	TRBV12-3/TRBV12-4	TRBJ2-1	14	-
TGTGCCAGCAGCTTAGTAGGGGGGGGACGACAAGAGACCCAGTACTTC	CASSLVGGGRQETQYF	few	TRBV11-2	TRBJ2-5	16	-
TGTGCCACCAGTGTTCCCGGTGGAGGTAGAGCTTTCTTT	CATSVPGGGRAFF	few	TRBV24-1	TRBJ1-1	13	-
TGTGCCAGCAGCGTAGAGGACAGGGTGAACACTGAAGCTTTCTTT	CASSVEDRVNTEAFF	-	TRBV9	TRBJ1-1	15	TRBD1
TGTGCCAGCAGCATGGGGGGGGGCACGACAGATACGCAGTATTTT	CASSMGGGTTDTQYF	few	TRBV6-5	TRBJ2-3	15	-
TGCAGTGCTAGAGTCCAGGGGCTGACTGAAGCTTTCTTT	CSARVQGLTEAFF	-	TRBV20-1	TRBJ1-1	13	-
TGTGCCAGTAGTCTTGGACACAACACAGATACGCAGTATTTT	CASSLGHNTDTQYF	-	TRBV19	TRBJ2-3	14	-
TGCAGCGTTGAAGGAGGGCGGGAGGGCCCATCGGATACGCAGTATTTT	CSVEGGREGPSDTQYF	-	TRBV29-1	TRBJ2-3	16	TRBD2
TGCAGTGCTAGAGAGGGGGGGCTCACCGGGGAGCTGTTTTTT	CSAREGGLTGELFF	few	TRBV20-1	TRBJ2-2	14	-
TGTGCCAGCAGCCATCTTACCGCCCAGGGTGGAACACCCCTCCACTTT	CASSHLTAQGGTPLHF	-	TRBV7-8	TRBJ1-6	16	-
TGTGCCAGCAGTTCGAGGGTAGGGAGACACACTGAAGCTTTCTTT	CASSSRVGRHTEAFF	few	TRBV27	TRBJ1-1	15	-
TGTGCCAGCAGCCTCCGGACAGGGGCGGATACGCAGTATTTT	CASSLRTGADTQYF	-	TRBV7-8	TRBJ2-3	14	TRBD1
TGTGCCAGCAGCTCCGGGACTTTACGCACAGATACGCAGTATTTT	CASSSGTLRTDTQYF	few	TRBV7-3	TRBJ2-3	15	-
TGTGCCAGCAGTAAAGCCGGGACCAGATACGAGCAGTACTTC	CASSKAGTRYEQYF	-	TRBV6-2/TRBV6-3	TRBJ2-7	14	-
TGCGCCAGCAGCAGAGCGGGACGCTACGAGCAGTACTTC	CASSRAGRYEQYF	many	TRBV4-1	TRBJ2-7	13	TRBD2
TGTGCCAGCAGCTTAGGGGTAATACTTATAGGAGATACGCAGTATTTT	CASSLGVILIGDTQYF	-	TRBV7-2	TRBJ2-3	16	-
TGCAGCGTTGTCCTTCAGGGACAGGTGGAGAAGACCCAGTACTTC	CSVVLQGQVEKTQYF	-	TRBV29-1	TRBJ2-5	15	TRBD1
TGTGCCAGCAGTCTCGGCGAGGGCTATGGCTACACCTTC	CASSLGEGYGYTF	few	TRBV12-3/TRBV12-4	TRBJ1-2	13	-
TGCAGTGCTAGACCGGGAAAGCGGGGGGGCCTAACCTACAATGAGCAGTTCTTC	CSARPGKRGGLTYNEQFF	-	TRBV20-1	TRBJ2-1	18	TRBD2
TGTGCCAGCAGCCAAGATCTGATGGTAGCGCAGTACGAGCAGTACTTC	CASSQDLMVAQYEQYF	few	TRBV3-1	TRBJ2-7	16	-
TGTGCCAGCAGCCCGGGAGATGTTTACGAGCAGTACTTC	CASSPGDVYEQYF	-	TRBV6-2/TRBV6-3	TRBJ2-7	13	-
TGCAGCGTTGCGGGGATTAGCACAGATACGCAGTATTTT	CSVAGISTDTQYF	few	TRBV29-1	TRBJ2-3	13	-
TGTGCCAGCAGCGTAACCCCCCGGACAGATAACAATGAGCAGTTCTTC	CASSVTPRTDNNEQFF	few	TRBV9	TRBJ2-1	16	-
TGTGCCAGCAGCCCTCGGGTAGCGCCGAACACCGGGGAGCTGTTTTTT	CASSPRVAPNTGELFF	few	TRBV7-2	TRBJ2-2	16	-
TGTGCCAGCAGCTTAGGCTTGGTACTCGATGCTGAGCAGTTCTTC	CASSLGLVLDAEQFF	-	TRBV7-9	TRBJ2-1	15	-
TGCAGTGCTAGAGAAGAAGGCAGGGGGTACGAGCAGTACTTC	CSAREEGRGYEQYF	few	TRBV20-1	TRBJ2-7	14	TRBD1
TGTGCCAGTACCAGCAAGGGGGCCCAGCATTTT	CASTSKGAQHF	-	TRBV19	TRBJ1-5	11	-
TGTGCCAGCTCACCCGGACTCGCGAACACCGGGGAGCTGTTTTTT	CASSPGLANTGELFF	-	TRBV18	TRBJ2-2	15	-
TGTGCCAGCAGTTTTGACCTACTCAGGGGCCCCTACGAGCAGTACTTC	CASSFDLLRGPYEQYF	-	TRBV28	TRBJ2-7	16	-